This T cell receptor (beta chain) is drawn from a study of T-cell memory formation after mild COVID-19. Study findings and constraints: A second wave of clones peaked on day 37, and their SARS-CoV-2 specificity went unconfirmed.

The sample holds many counts of this clonotype. Antigen specificity is unknown. TCRdb fed the 5' RACE reads into MiXCR, producing one record per CDR3 protein. Here the sample spans 100,000 to 120,000 distinct CDR3 sequences, 15% to 20% being singletons. The V gene's germline CDR1 is SGHKS and CDR2 YYEKEE (reference sequence). This CDR3 comprises 15 residues. V lost 4 bases to trimming and J lost 3 bases, with 14 bases between them. The chain is built from TRBV5-5 and TRBJ2-1; the D gene is possibly TRBD1 (8 bases). Sequenced: PBMCs or a T cell subset sorted from them (not recorded which). This TCR derives from a man between 18 and 35 years old who had mild COVID-19 (a few samples of this study predate the infection). Cell type and time point are not known. CDR3 sequence reads: CASSPTGGGYNEQFF. Here the CDR3 DNA reads TGTGCCAGCAGCCCTACAGGGGGGGGCTACAATGAGCAGTTCTTC.